This TCR beta chain was sequenced for a study of T-cell reconstitution after alpha-beta-depleted transplantation in children (dated by TCRdb to between 2015 and 2016). Regarding the complete study: The study quantitatively tracked T-cell immune reconstitution after TCRalphabeta/CD19-depleted allogeneic hematopoietic cell transplantation in children using TCR repertoire profiling. Study-wide findings and limitations: About two months after transplant, the apparently early recovery of alphabetaT-cell counts reportedly depended on just several hundred clones that had expanded rapidly and came from non-depleted graft cells. Over the following months the frequencies of hyperexpanded clones went down, and after one year T-cell counts and TCRbeta diversity were mostly credited to newly produced T cells. In some patients, the high TCRbeta diversity seen at day 60 was put down to recipient T cells and intrathymic progenitors that had survived conditioning.

Receptor amplification or capture employed PCR. The sample was run on an Illumina HiSeq 2500. TCR libraries were prepared with molecular barcoding, using unique molecular identifiers to normalize TCRbeta repertoire quantification. The raw public data were reprocessed by TCRdb itself: fastp quality trimming at Q25, MiXCR clonotype calling, in-frame beta chains only. Duplicate CDR3 protein sequences are folded into a single record with the most common DNA and genes. The table for this sample lists about 580,000 distinct CDR3 sequences; under 25% of them were counted only once. Jointly, the top ten make up over 12% of the sample. Including cysteine and phenylalanine, the CDR3 has 17 amino acids. Only the CDR3 region is kept as DNA, spanning 51 bases read in frame from base 1. V is reduced by 2 bases and J by 5 bases, leaving a spacing of 19 bases between them. The germline V gene provides CDR1 KGHSH and CDR2 LQKENI.

This clonotype was counted a few times. Its antigen target is currently unknown. Base-call qualities are not available, and no considerably larger clone is one nucleotide away. This specimen's treatment or condition label, per the study, means: allogeneic hematopoietic cell transplantation with graft depleted of TCRalphabeta T cells and CD19 B cells. Transplant recipients were children who received TCRalphabeta/CD19-depleted allogeneic hematopoietic cell grafts. This TCR was sampled from a boy younger than two who had a stem cell transplant for acute myeloid leukemia, so the T cells may come from the graft donor. This receptor chain uses TRBV18 and TRBJ1-5; a confident D gene designation cannot be given. The material was PBMCs, mostly from graft donor cells, obtained 360 days after TCRalphabeta/CD19-depleted stem cell transplant. The CDR3: CASSPSIAHGTHQPQHF. The DNA sequence is given as TGTGCCAGCTCACCAAGTATCGCCCATGGCACTCATCAGCCCCAGCATTTT.